This note documents a single T cell receptor (beta chain) sequence. The antigen is not known. This entry comes from a study of CD8+ T cells in alopecia areata. Across the study: Tofacitinib therapy lasting 6 to 18 months was followed by 6 months off drug.

Treatment reported: oral pan-JAK inhibitor, 5-10 mg twice daily. Whole-study results and caveats: For lesional scalp, especially alopecia totalis/universalis, clonality was higher than in normal scalp.

This CDR3 has 16 amino acids. V lost 6 bases, J lost 0 bases, and 7 bases stayed unmatched. Germline V gene lookup returns CDR1 MNHEY and CDR2 SMNVEV (reference sequence). RNA was isolated and reverse transcribed to cDNA, the sequencing template. TCRdb's table, derived via immunoSEQ multiplex PCR, lists solely in-frame clones and lacks some. The sample shows more than 100,000 clones, 53% of them seen only once. The sequence came from a human donor with alopecia areata. Sequenced here: CD4+ T cells sorted from blood, sampled at week 4, from a patient treated with tofacitinib. The J gene is TRBJ1-4, the V gene TRBV27, with 7 bases aligning to TRBD1. The CDR3: CASRTGWGTTNEKLFF. The DNA for the CDR3 is TGTGCCAGCAGGACAGGGTGGGGCACAACTAATGAAAAACTGTTTTTT.